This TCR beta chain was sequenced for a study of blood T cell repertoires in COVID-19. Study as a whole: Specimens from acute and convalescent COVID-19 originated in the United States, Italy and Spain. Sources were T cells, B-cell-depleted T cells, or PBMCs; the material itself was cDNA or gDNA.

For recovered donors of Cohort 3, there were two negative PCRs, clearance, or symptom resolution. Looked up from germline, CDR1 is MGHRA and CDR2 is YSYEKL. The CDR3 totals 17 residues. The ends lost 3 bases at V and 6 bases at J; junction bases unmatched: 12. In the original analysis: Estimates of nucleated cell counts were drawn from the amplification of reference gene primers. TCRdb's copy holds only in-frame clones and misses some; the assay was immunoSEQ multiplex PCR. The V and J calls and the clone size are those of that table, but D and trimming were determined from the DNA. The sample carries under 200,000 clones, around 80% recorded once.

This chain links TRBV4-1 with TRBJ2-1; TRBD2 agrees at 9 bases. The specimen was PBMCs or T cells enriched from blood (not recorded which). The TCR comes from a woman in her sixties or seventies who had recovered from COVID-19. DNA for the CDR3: TGCGCCAGCAGCCACCAACCGGGACTAGCAGGTCCCAATGAGCAGTTCTTC. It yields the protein CASSHQPGLAGPNEQFF.